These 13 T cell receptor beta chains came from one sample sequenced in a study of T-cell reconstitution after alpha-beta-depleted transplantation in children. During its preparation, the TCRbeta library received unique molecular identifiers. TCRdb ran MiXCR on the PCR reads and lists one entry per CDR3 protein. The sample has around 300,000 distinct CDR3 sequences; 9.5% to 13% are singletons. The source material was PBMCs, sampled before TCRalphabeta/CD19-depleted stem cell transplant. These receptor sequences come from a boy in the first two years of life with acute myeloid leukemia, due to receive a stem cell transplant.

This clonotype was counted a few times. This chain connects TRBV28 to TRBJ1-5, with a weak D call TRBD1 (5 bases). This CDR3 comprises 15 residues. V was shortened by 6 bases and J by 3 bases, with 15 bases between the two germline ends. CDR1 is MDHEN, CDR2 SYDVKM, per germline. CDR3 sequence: CASSSDSSFNQPQHF. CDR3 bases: TGTGCCAGCAGCTCCGACAGCTCTTTCAATCAGCCCCAGCATTTT.

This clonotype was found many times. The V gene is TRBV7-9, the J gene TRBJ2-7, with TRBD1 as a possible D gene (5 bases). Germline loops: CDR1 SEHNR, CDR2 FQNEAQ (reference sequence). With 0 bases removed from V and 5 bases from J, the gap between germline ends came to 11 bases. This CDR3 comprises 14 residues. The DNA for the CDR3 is TGTGCCAGCAGCTTAGCAGGGGTCCGCGACGAGCAGTACTTC. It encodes CASSLAGVRDEQYF.

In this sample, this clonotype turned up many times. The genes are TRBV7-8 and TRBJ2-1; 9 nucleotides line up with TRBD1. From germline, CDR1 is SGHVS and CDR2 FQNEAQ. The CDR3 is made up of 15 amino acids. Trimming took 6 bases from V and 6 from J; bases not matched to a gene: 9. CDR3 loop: CASSSRDRDPNEQFF. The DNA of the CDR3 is TGTGCCAGCAGTTCCCGGGACAGGGACCCCAATGAGCAGTTCTTC.

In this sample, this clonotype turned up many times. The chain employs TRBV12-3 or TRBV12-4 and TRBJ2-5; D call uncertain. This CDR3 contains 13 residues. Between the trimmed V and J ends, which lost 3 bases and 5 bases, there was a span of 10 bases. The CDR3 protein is CASSFYYGETQYF. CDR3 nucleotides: TGTGCCAGCAGTTTTTACTATGGGGAGACCCAGTACTTC.

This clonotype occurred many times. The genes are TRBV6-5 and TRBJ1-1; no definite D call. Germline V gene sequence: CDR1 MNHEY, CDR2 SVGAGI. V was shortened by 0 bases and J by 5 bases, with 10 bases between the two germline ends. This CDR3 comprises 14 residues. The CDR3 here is CASSYSFGGTEAFF. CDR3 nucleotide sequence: TGTGCCAGCAGTTACTCGTTCGGTGGGACTGAAGCTTTCTTT.

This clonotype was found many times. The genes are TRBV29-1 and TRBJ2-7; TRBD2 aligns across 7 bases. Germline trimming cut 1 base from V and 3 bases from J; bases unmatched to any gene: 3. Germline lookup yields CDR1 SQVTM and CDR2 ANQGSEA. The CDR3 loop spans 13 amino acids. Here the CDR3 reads CSVEVGRHYEQYF. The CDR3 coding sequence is TGCAGCGTTGAAGTCGGGAGGCACTACGAGCAGTACTTC.

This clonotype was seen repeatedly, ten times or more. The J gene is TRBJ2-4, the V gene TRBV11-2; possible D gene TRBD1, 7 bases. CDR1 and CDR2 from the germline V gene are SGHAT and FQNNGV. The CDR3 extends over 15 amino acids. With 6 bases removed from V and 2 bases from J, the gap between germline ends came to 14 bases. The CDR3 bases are TGTGCCAGCAGAATCCCAGGGGGGACCAAAAACATTCAGTACTTC. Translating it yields CASRIPGGTKNIQYF.

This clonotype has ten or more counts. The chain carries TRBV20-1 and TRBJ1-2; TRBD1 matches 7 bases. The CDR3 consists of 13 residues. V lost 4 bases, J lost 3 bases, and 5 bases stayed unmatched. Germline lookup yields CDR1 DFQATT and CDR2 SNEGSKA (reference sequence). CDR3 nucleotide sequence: TGCAGTGCTAAGCCCGGGACAGACTATGGCTACACCTTC. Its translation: CSAKPGTDYGYTF.

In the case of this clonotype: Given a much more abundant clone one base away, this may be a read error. CDR3 amino acids: CASIPYKRPSGANVLTF. CDR3 in DNA: TGTGCCAGCATTCCCTACAAGCGCCCCTCTGGGGCCAACGTCCTGACTTTC. The genes are TRBV27 and TRBJ2-6; D uncertain. This CDR3 region has 17 residues. Trimming removed 7 bases at V and 0 bases at J, with 16 bases between. Germline loops: CDR1 MNHEY, CDR2 SMNVEV (reference sequence).

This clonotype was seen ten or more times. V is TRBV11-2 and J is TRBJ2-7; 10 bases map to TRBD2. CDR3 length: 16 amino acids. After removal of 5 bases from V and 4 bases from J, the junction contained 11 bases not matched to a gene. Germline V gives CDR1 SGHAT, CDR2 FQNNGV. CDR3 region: CASSPQGLAALYEQYF. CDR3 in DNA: TGTGCCAGCAGCCCCCAAGGACTAGCGGCCCTTTACGAGCAGTACTTC.

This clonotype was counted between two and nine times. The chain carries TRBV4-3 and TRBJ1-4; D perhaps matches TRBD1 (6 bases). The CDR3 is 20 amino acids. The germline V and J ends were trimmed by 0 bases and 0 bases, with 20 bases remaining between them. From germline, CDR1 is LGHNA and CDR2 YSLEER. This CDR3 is CASSQELPGVGLATNEKLFF. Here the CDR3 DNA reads TGCGCCAGCAGCCAAGAGCTTCCAGGGGTAGGCCTTGCAACTAATGAAAAACTGTTTTTT.

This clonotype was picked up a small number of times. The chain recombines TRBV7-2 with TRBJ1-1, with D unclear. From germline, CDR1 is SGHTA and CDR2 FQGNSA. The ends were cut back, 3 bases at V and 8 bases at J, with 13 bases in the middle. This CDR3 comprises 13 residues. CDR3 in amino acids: CASSFTTGLEAFF. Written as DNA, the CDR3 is TGTGCCAGCAGCTTTACCACGGGCCTGGAAGCTTTCTTT.

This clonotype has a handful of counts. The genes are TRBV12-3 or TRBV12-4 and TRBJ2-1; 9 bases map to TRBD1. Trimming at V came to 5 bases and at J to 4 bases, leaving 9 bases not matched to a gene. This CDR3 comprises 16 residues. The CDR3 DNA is TGTGCCAGCAGTCCCGGGACAGGGAAATATTACAATGAGCAGTTCTTC. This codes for CASSPGTGKYYNEQFF.